The rows below give T cell receptor beta chains drawn from one sample of a study of blood T cell repertoires in COVID-19. The assay was immunoSEQ multiplex PCR, and TCRdb's table has in-frame clones only and misses some. The repertoire holds around 330,000 clones, with roughly 90% as singletons. Sequencing was carried out using PBMCs or T cells enriched from blood (not recorded which). These receptor sequences come from a man in his 60s who had recovered from COVID-19. The CDR3 runs from the conserved cysteine through the conserved F or W. D genes are given only for firm matches. Size tells how often a clone was seen (once, few, many) or the class of an expanded clone, and some rows leave it out.

-	-	TRBJ2-7	TRBV5-5	TGTGCCAGCAGCTTGGTGGCAGGGGTCTACGAGCAGTACTTC	CASSLVAGVYEQYF
once	TRBD1	TRBJ1-6	TRBV6-5	TGTGCCAGCAGGGCTGGGGGGACAGGTTCACCCCTCCACTTT	CASRAGGTGSPLHF
-	TRBD2	TRBJ2-1	TRBV9	TGTGCCAGCAGCGTAGTGTCAGCGGGGGGGCGGAATGAGCAGTTCTTC	CASSVVSAGGRNEQFF
-	TRBD2	TRBJ2-1	TRBV19	TGTGCCAGTAGTAGTGGGGGACTAGCGGGAGGGTACAATGAGCAGTTCTTC	CASSSGGLAGGYNEQFF
-	TRBD1	TRBJ1-2	TRBV24-1	TGTGCCACCTCACCTGGGACAGGGCGCTCTGGCTACACCTTC	CATSPGTGRSGYTF
-	-	TRBJ1-5	TRBV9	TGTGCCAGCAGCGTCGACGGGGTGGGCAATCAGCCCCAGCATTTT	CASSVDGVGNQPQHF
once	TRBD1	TRBJ1-6	TRBV7-3	TGTGCCAGCAGCCAGACAGGGGGAAGAACCCTCCACTTT	CASSQTGGRTLHF
-	TRBD2	TRBJ2-1	TRBV4-3	TGCGCCAGCAGCCCCCCTCCAGCGGGGAGCTCCTACAATGAGCAGTTCTTC	CASSPPPAGSSYNEQFF
-	-	TRBJ1-4	TRBV10-3	TGTGCCATTGCCTCCGAGCCTGAGGAAAAACTGTTTTTT	CAIASEPEEKLFF
-	-	TRBJ1-5	TRBV19	TGTGCCAGTAGTATAGACCCCTCCCGGGTGGTCGCGGATCAGCCCCAGCATTTT	CASSIDPSRVVADQPQHF
-	-	TRBJ1-5	TRBV6-5	TGTGCCAGCAGGGCGGGTCTGATGATCAATCAGCCCCAGCATTTT	CASRAGLMINQPQHF
-	-	TRBJ2-7	TRBV5-4	TGTGCCAGCAGTTCCCGGGGGGCCTCCTACGAGCAGTACTTC	CASSSRGASYEQYF
-	-	TRBJ2-7	TRBV21-1	TGTGCCAGCAGCACCCGCTGCGCACCTGAGCAGTACTTC	CASSTRCAPEQYF
-	TRBD2	TRBJ2-7	TRBV7-3	TGTGCCAGCATGTGGACTAGCGACCGTGCGGAGCAGTACTTC	CASMWTSDRAEQYF
few	-	TRBJ1-1	TRBV10-3	TGTGCCATCAATTCACCTACGAACACTGAAGCTTTCTTT	CAINSPTNTEAFF
-	TRBD1	TRBJ1-2	TRBV18	TGTGCCAGCTCACAACAGGGGGCCGATGGCTACACCTTC	CASSQQGADGYTF
-	-	TRBJ1-5	TRBV7-9	TGTGCCAGCAGCCAGGGGAGTTTCAGGAATAGCAATCAGCCCCAGCATTTT	CASSQGSFRNSNQPQHF
-	-	TRBJ1-3	TRBV7-2	TGTGCCAGCAGCCCTCCCTTTGGAAACACCATATATTTT	CASSPPFGNTIYF
-	-	TRBJ2-1	TRBV5-5	TGTGCCAGCAGCTTGACGGGAGTCGGCAACAATGAGCAGTTCTTC	CASSLTGVGNNEQFF
-	-	TRBJ2-5	TRBV7-7	TGTGCTAGCAGCTTAGCAAAGACCCGACGGGGAGAGACCCAGTACTTC	CASSLAKTRRGETQYF
-	-	TRBJ1-1	TRBV4-3	TGCGCCAGCAGCCAAGAAGGCAGGGTAGACACTGAAGCTTTCTTT	CASSQEGRVDTEAFF